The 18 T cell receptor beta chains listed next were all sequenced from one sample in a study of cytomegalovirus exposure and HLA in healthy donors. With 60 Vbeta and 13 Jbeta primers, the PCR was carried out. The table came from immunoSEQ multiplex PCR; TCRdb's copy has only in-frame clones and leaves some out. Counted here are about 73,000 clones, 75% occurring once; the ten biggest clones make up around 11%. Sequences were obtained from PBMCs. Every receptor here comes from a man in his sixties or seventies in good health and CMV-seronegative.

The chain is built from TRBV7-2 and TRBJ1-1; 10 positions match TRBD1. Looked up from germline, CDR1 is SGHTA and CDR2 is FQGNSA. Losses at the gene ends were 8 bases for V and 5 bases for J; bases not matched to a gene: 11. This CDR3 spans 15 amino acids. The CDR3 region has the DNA TGTGCCAGCCGGGGACAGGGGATCGGGAGGACTGAAGCTTTCTTT. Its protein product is CASRGQGIGRTEAFF.

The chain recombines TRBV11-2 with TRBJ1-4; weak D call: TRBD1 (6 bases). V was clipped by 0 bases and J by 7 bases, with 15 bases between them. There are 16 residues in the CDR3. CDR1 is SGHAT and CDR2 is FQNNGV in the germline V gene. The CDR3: CASSLDRGHVGEKLFF. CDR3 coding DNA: TGTGCCAGCAGCTTAGACAGGGGACACGTAGGTGAAAAACTGTTTTTT.

Here the CDR3 reads CAWSVLTRGYGYTF. The DNA of the CDR3 is TGTGCCTGGAGTGTACTGACCAGGGGCTATGGCTACACCTTC. V and J are TRBV30 and TRBJ1-2; D might be TRBD1 (6 bases). Trimming left V 0 bases short and J 4 bases short, with 12 bases between. In germline, CDR1 is GTSNPN, CDR2 SVGIG (reference sequence). This CDR3 is built from 14 residues.

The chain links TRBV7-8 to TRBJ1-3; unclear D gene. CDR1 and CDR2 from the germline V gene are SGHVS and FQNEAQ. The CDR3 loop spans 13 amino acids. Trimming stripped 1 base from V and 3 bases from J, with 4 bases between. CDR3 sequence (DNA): TGTGCCAGCAGCTTAGGGAGTGGAAACACCATATATTTT. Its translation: CASSLGSGNTIYF.

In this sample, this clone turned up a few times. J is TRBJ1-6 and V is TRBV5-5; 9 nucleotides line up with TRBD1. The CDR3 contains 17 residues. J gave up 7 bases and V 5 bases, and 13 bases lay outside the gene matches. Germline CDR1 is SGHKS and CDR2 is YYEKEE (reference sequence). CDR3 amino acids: CASSLLTGGVWNSPLHF. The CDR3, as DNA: TGTGCCAGCAGTTTACTTACAGGGGGCGTCTGGAATTCACCCCTCCACTTT.

In DNA form, the CDR3 reads TGCGCCAGCAGCGCGGACAGTTTTCTTAACTATGGCTACACCTTC. Translating gives CASSADSFLNYGYTF. The chain uses TRBV5-1 and TRBJ1-2, with D perhaps matching TRBD1 (6 bases). There are 15 residues in the CDR3. Germline values: CDR1 SGHRS, CDR2 YFSETQ. The ends were cut back, 4 bases at V and 1 base at J, with 14 bases in the middle.

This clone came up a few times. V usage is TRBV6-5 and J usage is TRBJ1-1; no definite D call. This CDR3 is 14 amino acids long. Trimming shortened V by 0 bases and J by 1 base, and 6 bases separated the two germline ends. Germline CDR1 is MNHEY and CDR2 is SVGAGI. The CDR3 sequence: CASSYSGENTEAFF. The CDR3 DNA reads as TGTGCCAGCAGTTACTCCGGGGAGAACACTGAAGCTTTCTTT.

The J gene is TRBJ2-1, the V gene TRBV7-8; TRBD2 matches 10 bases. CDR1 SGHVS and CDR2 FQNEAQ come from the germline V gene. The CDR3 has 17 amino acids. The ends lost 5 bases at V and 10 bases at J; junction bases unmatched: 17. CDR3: CASSVNSGRGKGREQFF. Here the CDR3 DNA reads TGTGCCAGCAGCGTAAACAGCGGGAGGGGGAAGGGGAGGGAGCAGTTCTTC.

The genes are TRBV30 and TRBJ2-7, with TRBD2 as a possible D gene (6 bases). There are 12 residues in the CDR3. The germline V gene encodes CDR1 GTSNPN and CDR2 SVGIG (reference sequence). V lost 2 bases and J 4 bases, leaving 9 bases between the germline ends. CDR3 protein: CAWSLGRYEQYF. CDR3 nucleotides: TGTGCCTGGAGTTTGGGGAGGTACGAGCAGTACTTC.

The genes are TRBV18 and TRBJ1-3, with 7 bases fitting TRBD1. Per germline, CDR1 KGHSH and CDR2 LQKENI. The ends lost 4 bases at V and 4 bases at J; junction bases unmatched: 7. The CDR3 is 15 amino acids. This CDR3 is CASSRGQADGNTIYF. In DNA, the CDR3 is TGTGCCAGCTCACGTGGACAGGCGGACGGAAACACCATATATTTT.

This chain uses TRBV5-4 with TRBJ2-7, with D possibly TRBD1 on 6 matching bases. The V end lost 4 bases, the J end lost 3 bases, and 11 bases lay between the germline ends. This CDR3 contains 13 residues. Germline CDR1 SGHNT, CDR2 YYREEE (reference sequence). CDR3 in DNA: TGTGCCAGCAGCCGACAGGATATCTACGAGCAGTACTTC. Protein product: CASSRQDIYEQYF.

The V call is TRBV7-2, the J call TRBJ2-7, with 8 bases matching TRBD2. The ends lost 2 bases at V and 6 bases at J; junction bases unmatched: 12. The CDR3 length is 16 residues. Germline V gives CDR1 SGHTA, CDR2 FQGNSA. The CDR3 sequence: CASSLLHGTSETEQYF. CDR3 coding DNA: TGTGCCAGCAGCTTACTTCACGGGACTAGTGAGACCGAGCAGTACTTC.

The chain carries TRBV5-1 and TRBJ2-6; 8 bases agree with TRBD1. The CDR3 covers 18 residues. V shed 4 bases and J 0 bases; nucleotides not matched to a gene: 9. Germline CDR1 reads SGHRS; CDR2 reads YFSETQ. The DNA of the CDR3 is TGCGCCAGCAGCCCGACAGACAGGGGAAGCTCTGGGGCCAACGTCCTGACTTTC. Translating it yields CASSPTDRGSSGANVLTF.

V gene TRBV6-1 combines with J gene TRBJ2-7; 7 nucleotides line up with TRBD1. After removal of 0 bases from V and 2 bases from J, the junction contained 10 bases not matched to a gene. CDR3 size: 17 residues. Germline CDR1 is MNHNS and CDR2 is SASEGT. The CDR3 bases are TGTGCCAGCAGTGAAGCTAAGGGGGCTCGGAGAACCTACGAGCAGTACTTC. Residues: CASSEAKGARRTYEQYF.

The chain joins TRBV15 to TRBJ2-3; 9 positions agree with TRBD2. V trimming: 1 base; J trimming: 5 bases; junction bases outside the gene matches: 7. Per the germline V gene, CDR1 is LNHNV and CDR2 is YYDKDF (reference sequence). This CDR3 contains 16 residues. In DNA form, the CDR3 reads TGTGCCACCAGCAGAGTGGGCGGGGGGGCGGTAGATACGCAGTATTTT. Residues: CATSRVGGGAVDTQYF.

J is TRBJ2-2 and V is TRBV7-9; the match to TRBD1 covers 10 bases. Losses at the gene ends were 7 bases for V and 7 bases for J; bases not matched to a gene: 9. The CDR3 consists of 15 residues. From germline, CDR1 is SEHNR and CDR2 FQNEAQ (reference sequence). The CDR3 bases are TGTGCCAGCACCCCGACAGGGGGCTTTGGCGGGGAGCTGTTTTTT. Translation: CASTPTGGFGGELFF.

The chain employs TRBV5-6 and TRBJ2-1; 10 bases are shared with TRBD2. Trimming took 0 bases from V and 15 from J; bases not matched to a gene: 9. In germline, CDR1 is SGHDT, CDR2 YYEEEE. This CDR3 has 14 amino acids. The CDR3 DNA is TGTGCCAGCAGCTTGGTTACTAGCGGGATGAGATGGTTCTTC. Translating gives CASSLVTSGMRWFF.

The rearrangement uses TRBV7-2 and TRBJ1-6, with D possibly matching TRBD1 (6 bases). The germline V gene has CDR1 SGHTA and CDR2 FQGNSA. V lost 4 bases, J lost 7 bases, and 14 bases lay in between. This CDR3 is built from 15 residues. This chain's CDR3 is CASSSEGGGNSPLHF. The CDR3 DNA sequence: TGTGCCAGCAGCTCCGAAGGGGGAGGGAATTCACCCCTCCACTTT.